Listed below are T cell receptor beta chains from one sample, sequenced in a study of blood T cell repertoires in COVID-19. Sequencing used immunoSEQ multiplex PCR; TCRdb keeps in-frame clones, though not all of them. The sample gives some 190,000 clones, 82% of which show up once; roughly 10% is in the top ten. The sequenced material came from peripheral blood. The receptors derive from a woman of 80 years or more with active or convalescent COVID-19. Each CDR3 is given with its conserved first and last residue. D genes are given only for firm matches. The size entry is marked missing in some rows and otherwise reads once, few, many or a size class.

j_call | d_call | v_call | clone_size | cdr3_aa | cdr3_nt
TRBJ1-5 | - | TRBV3-1/TRBV3-2 | - | CASSQDYGGGQPQHF | TGTGCCAGCAGCCAAGATTACGGAGGTGGTCAGCCCCAGCATTTT
TRBJ1-3 | TRBD1 | TRBV5-1 | once | CASSDRGTGNTIYF | TGCGCCAGCAGCGACAGGGGAACTGGAAACACCATATATTTT
TRBJ2-7 | TRBD1 | TRBV5-1 | - | CASSLTQGVSYEQYF | TGCGCCAGCAGCTTGACGCAGGGGGTTTCCTACGAGCAGTACTTC
TRBJ2-3 | - | TRBV9 | - | CASSVYVGGSTDTQYF | TGTGCCAGCAGCGTATATGTGGGGGGTAGCACAGATACGCAGTATTTT
TRBJ2-7 | TRBD1 | TRBV25-1 | many | CAIGQGSYEQYF | TGTGCCATCGGACAGGGATCCTACGAGCAGTACTTC
TRBJ2-3 | TRBD2 | TRBV28 | - | CASSLPLAGETQYF | TGTGCCAGCAGTTTACCGCTAGCGGGAGAGACGCAGTATTTT
TRBJ2-3 | TRBD2 | TRBV19 | once | CASSRIGTRDTDTQYF | TGTGCCAGTAGTAGAATCGGGACTAGGGACACAGATACGCAGTATTTT
TRBJ1-2 | TRBD1 | TRBV27 | - | CASRPRQGTLYGYTF | TGTGCCAGCAGACCTCGACAGGGGACACTCTATGGCTACACCTTC
TRBJ1-2 | - | TRBV27 | few | CASSSMPGYGYTF | TGTGCCAGCAGTTCAATGCCGGGCTATGGCTACACCTTC
TRBJ1-1 | TRBD1 | TRBV28 | - | CASSPGTGDTEAFF | TGTGCCAGCAGCCCCGGGACAGGGGACACTGAAGCTTTCTTT
TRBJ1-4 | - | TRBV5-4 | - | CASSLGGVRSNEKLFF | TGTGCCAGCAGCTTGGGGGGGGTCAGGTCTAATGAAAAACTGTTTTTT
TRBJ1-1 | TRBD1 | TRBV5-1 | - | CASKDRVSPDTEAFF | TGCGCCAGCAAGGACAGGGTAAGTCCGGACACTGAAGCTTTCTTT
TRBJ2-3 | TRBD2 | TRBV3-1/TRBV3-2 | few | CASSPRNSGRHQTSTDTQYF | TGTGCCAGCAGCCCTCGCAATAGCGGGAGGCACCAAACTAGCACAGATACGCAGTATTTT
TRBJ2-7 | TRBD1 | TRBV6-5 | - | CASSRPTGLTYEQYF | TGTGCCAGCAGTCGACCGACAGGGCTGACCTACGAGCAGTACTTC
TRBJ2-7 | - | TRBV28 | - | CASRKDSYEQYF | TGTGCCAGCAGGAAGGACAGCTACGAGCAGTACTTC
TRBJ2-1 | - | TRBV28 | - | CASCAGRCNEQFF | TGTGCCAGCTGCGCGGGACGGTGCAATGAGCAGTTCTTC
TRBJ1-2 | - | TRBV25-1 | - | CASSEAAGGYTF | TGTGCCAGCAGTGAGGCGGCTGGTGGCTACACCTTC
TRBJ1-1 | - | TRBV5-1 | - | CASSLGRETEAFF | TGCGCCAGCAGCTTGGGCCGGGAAACTGAAGCTTTCTTT
TRBJ2-2 | - | TRBV7-8 | - | CASSLVSRFTTGELFF | TGTGCCAGCAGCTTAGTCTCGAGGTTCACTACCGGGGAGCTGTTTTTT
TRBJ2-3 | TRBD2 | TRBV7-2 | - | CASSLLGGRISDTQYF | TGTGCCAGCAGCTTACTCGGCGGGAGGATCTCAGATACGCAGTATTTT
TRBJ2-5 | TRBD2 | TRBV4-1 | - | CASSQDSGGRAVKGLAQYF | TGCGCCAGCAGCCAAGATAGTGGCGGGAGGGCCGTAAAGGGGCTGGCCCAGTACTTC
TRBJ1-3 | TRBD1 | TRBV15 | once | CATRIDRVSGNTIYF | TGTGCCACCAGAATTGACAGGGTATCTGGAAACACCATATATTTT
TRBJ2-3 | TRBD1 | TRBV18 | - | CASSLRTGADTDTQYF | TGTGCCAGCTCACTGCGGACAGGGGCAGACACAGATACGCAGTATTTT
TRBJ1-1 | TRBD1 | TRBV6-2/TRBV6-3 | - | CASSTNRGAPEAFF | TGTGCCAGCAGTACCAACAGGGGTGCTCCTGAAGCTTTCTTT
TRBJ2-1 | TRBD1 | TRBV7-6 | - | CASSTGTGGYNEQFF | TGTGCCAGCAGCACCGGGACAGGGGGCTACAATGAGCAGTTCTTC
TRBJ2-3 | - | TRBV5-1 | - | CASALPLRSGNSDTQYF | TGCGCCAGCGCTCTCCCGCTCCGGAGCGGAAACTCTGATACGCAGTATTTT
TRBJ2-1 | TRBD1 | TRBV7-2 | - | CASSLWDSPGNEQFF | TGTGCCAGCAGCTTATGGGACAGCCCGGGGAATGAGCAGTTCTTC
TRBJ2-5 | TRBD1 | TRBV29-1 | - | CSVSATGTETQYF | TGCAGCGTTTCGGCGACAGGGACGGAGACCCAGTACTTC
TRBJ2-7 | TRBD2 | TRBV5-6 | - | CASSPGTSGQNEQYF | TGTGCCAGCAGCCCGGGGACTAGCGGCCAGAACGAGCAGTACTTC
TRBJ2-3 | TRBD2 | TRBV11-3 | - | CASSLNSGSGSDTQYF | TGTGCCAGCAGCCTGAATAGCGGGAGCGGTTCAGATACGCAGTATTTT
TRBJ2-1 | TRBD2 | TRBV6-6 | - | CASRGLAEYNEQFF | TGTGCCAGCAGAGGACTAGCGGAGTACAATGAGCAGTTCTTC
TRBJ1-1 | TRBD1 | TRBV14 | few | CASSPWTGVNTEAFF | TGTGCCAGCAGCCCCTGGACAGGGGTGAACACTGAAGCTTTCTTT
TRBJ2-1 | TRBD2 | TRBV14 | - | CASSQDFGGRADEQFF | TGTGCCAGCAGCCAAGATTTTGGCGGGAGGGCGGATGAGCAGTTCTTC
TRBJ1-2 | TRBD1 | TRBV2 | - | CASSELGQALLGYTF | TGTGCCAGCAGTGAACTCGGACAGGCCCTCCTTGGCTACACCTTC
TRBJ2-3 | TRBD2 | TRBV5-1 | once | CASSLGTRRTDTQYF | TGCGCCAGCAGCTTAGGGACTAGAAGAACAGATACGCAGTATTTT
TRBJ1-5 | - | TRBV30 | - | CAWSLEQGNQPQHF | TGTGCCTGGAGTCTGGAACAGGGCAATCAGCCCCAGCATTTT
TRBJ2-3 | - | TRBV5-1 | few | CASSLAGQGGRDTQYF | TGCGCCAGCAGCTTGGCAGGACAGGGAGGGAGAGATACGCAGTATTTT
TRBJ1-1 | - | TRBV18 | - | CASSPRAGWENTEAFF | TGTGCCAGCTCACCACGGGCAGGGTGGGAGAACACTGAAGCTTTCTTT
TRBJ2-3 | TRBD1 | TRBV28 | - | CASSETGGATDTQYF | TGTGCCAGCAGCGAGACAGGGGGCGCGACAGATACGCAGTATTTT
TRBJ2-3 | - | TRBV7-9 | few | CASSLVVGAPDTQYF | TGTGCCAGCAGCTTAGTGGTGGGAGCCCCAGATACGCAGTATTTT
TRBJ2-1 | - | TRBV19 | - | CASSIDLVPRGEQFF | TGTGCCAGTAGTATAGATCTGGTACCACGAGGTGAGCAGTTCTTC
TRBJ1-1 | - | TRBV19 | - | CASSLWNTEAFF | TGTGCCAGTAGTCTTTGGAACACTGAAGCTTTCTTT
TRBJ1-4 | TRBD1 | TRBV7-9 | - | CASSLKYGTGGEKLFF | TGTGCCAGCAGCTTAAAATACGGGACAGGGGGTGAAAAACTGTTTTTT
TRBJ1-1 | - | TRBV6-5 | - | CASSYWQGIGNTEAFF | TGTGCCAGCAGTTACTGGCAGGGCATCGGGAACACTGAAGCTTTCTTT
TRBJ2-3 | - | TRBV11-3 | - | CASSGGARTDTQYF | TGTGCCAGCAGCGGGGGGGCTCGCACAGATACGCAGTATTTT
TRBJ2-7 | - | TRBV7-9 | - | CASSFAGQYEQYF | TGTGCCAGCAGCTTCGCAGGGCAATACGAGCAGTACTTC
TRBJ1-4 | - | TRBV7-6 | - | CASSFRSEGEKLFF | TGTGCCAGCAGCTTTAGGTCCGAGGGTGAAAAACTGTTTTTT
TRBJ2-1 | TRBD2 | TRBV3-1/TRBV3-2 | - | CASSQGLAGLNEQFF | TGTGCCAGCAGCCAAGGACTAGCGGGCCTCAATGAGCAGTTCTTC